These 9 T cell receptor beta chains were all obtained from the same sample, sequenced in a study of T cell repertoires in cytomegalovirus infection (dated by TCRdb to about 2019). The antigens for these receptors are not known. Reads for this sample came from an Illumina HiSeq 1500. TCRdb handled the public reads itself, with Q25 trimming in fastp and clone calling in MiXCR, and kept productive beta chains. Rows are combined by CDR3 protein, so each entry shows the most common genes and DNA. The sample contains over 100,000 distinct CDR3 sequences, around 10% of them found a single time. 30% to 40% of the sample is in the top ten clones. Sequenced material: PBMCs, sequenced either directly or after in vitro stimulation (not recorded which). The receptors were gathered from a human donor in good health (CMV status not recorded). Some clones in this sample may be carry-over from other donors' samples.

This clonotype showed up many times. The chain uses TRBV7-2 and TRBJ1-2; D is unclear. Germline assignment: CDR1 SGHTA and CDR2 FQGNSA. This CDR3 has 10 residues. V shed 11 bases and J shed 7 bases, with 11 bases lying between them. CDR3 residues: CAGSKGGYTF. In nucleotides, the CDR3 is TGTGCCGGGTCAAAGGGTGGCTACACCTTC.

This clonotype was recorded at least ten times. The chain links TRBV7-3 to TRBJ2-1; TRBD2 matches at 7 bases. Germline values: CDR1 SGHTA, CDR2 FQGTGA. The length of the CDR3 is 14 residues. V lost 1 base and J lost 5; bases outside the gene matches: 2. CDR3 nucleotide sequence: TGTGCCAGCAGCTTAAGGGGGGGGGACAATGAGCAGTTCTTC. Protein product: CASSLRGGDNEQFF.

This clonotype was recorded a few times. The rearrangement links TRBV5-1 to TRBJ2-3, with unresolved D. V lost 1 base and J lost 3, with 12 bases in between. Germline V CDR1 and CDR2: SGHRS, YFSETQ. CDR3 length: 15 amino acids. CDR3 region: CASSLLDVETDTQYF. As DNA, the CDR3 is TGCGCCAGCAGCTTGCTAGACGTGGAGACAGATACGCAGTATTTT.

This clonotype was seen a handful of times. The genes are TRBV6-2 or TRBV6-3 and TRBJ1-5, with a weak D call TRBD1 (6 bases). Germline values: CDR1 MNHEY, CDR2 SVGEGT. This CDR3 is 17 amino acids long. V was cut by 4 bases and J by 0 bases, with 16 bases left in between. The CDR3 region has the DNA TGTGCCAGCAGTTCCGGGACAATTGGATATAGCAATCAGCCCCAGCATTTT. Its translation is CASSSGTIGYSNQPQHF.

This clonotype was seen only a few times. V is TRBV7-9 and J is TRBJ1-1; D is uncertain. Germline V lookup: CDR1 SEHNR, CDR2 FQNEAQ (reference sequence). CDR3 length: 15 residues. The V end lost 1 base, the J end lost 0 bases, and 9 bases lay between the germline ends. The CDR3 here is CASSLEAPLNTEAFF. CDR3 DNA: TGTGCCAGCAGCTTAGAGGCCCCCTTGAACACTGAAGCTTTCTTT.

This clonotype was detected ten times or more. V is TRBV19 and J is TRBJ1-1; D is uncertain. This CDR3 has 13 residues. Germline loops: CDR1 LNHDA, CDR2 SQIVND (reference sequence). V was clipped by 7 bases and J by 0 bases, with 9 bases between them. The chain's CDR3 is CASNENLNTEAFF. CDR3 nucleotide sequence: TGTGCCAGTAATGAGAATCTGAACACTGAAGCTTTCTTT.

The rearrangement uses TRBV7-2 and TRBJ2-2; 15 nucleotides line up with TRBD2. Unmatched junction bases numbered 20, after V lost 8 bases and J lost 4 bases. The germline V gene has CDR1 SGHTA and CDR2 FQGNSA. The CDR3 has 21 residues. The CDR3 protein is CASLARAGLAGGRRGTGELFF. The CDR3 DNA sequence: TGTGCCAGCTTAGCGCGGGCCGGACTAGCGGGAGGGCGGCGTGGCACCGGGGAGCTGTTTTTT.

This sequence joins TRBV4-3 and TRBJ2-7, with 7 bases aligning to TRBD1. Germline CDR1 reads LGHNA; CDR2 reads YSLEER. Trimming cost V 0 bases and J 2 bases; bases outside gene matches: 7. CDR3 length equals 16 residues. Here the CDR3 reads CASSQEGRTGTYEQYF. DNA of the CDR3: TGCGCCAGCAGCCAAGAAGGCAGGACAGGAACCTACGAGCAGTACTTC.

There are many counts of this clonotype. V and J are TRBV11-3 and TRBJ1-6; possibly TRBD1 for D (6 bases). The V gene's germline CDR1 is SGHNT and CDR2 YENEEA. V shed 5 bases and J shed 7 bases, with 9 bases lying between them. The CDR3 covers 13 residues. DNA for the CDR3: TGTGCCAGCAGCGCTGGGGGCAATTCACCCCTCCACTTT. It translates to CASSAGGNSPLHF.